What follows describes a single T cell receptor (beta chain). Its antigen is not known. This entry is derived from a study of T cells in Graves' hyperthyroidism and ophthalmopathy. The CDR3 regions of TCR beta were amplified from RNA transcripts. The HTBI primer set was used in a first-round RT-PCR of the TCR CDR3. MiXCR was run by TCRdb on the multiplex PCR reads, yielding one entry per CDR3 protein. The table has roughly 570,000 distinct CDR3 sequences, 15% to 19% seen once. Study conclusions and caveats: Ophthalmopathy was identified by the model a median 6.5 months ahead of onset.

Sequenced sample: blood. The receptor was derived from a woman in her twenties or thirties with Graves' hyperthyroidism.

The CDR3 spells CASSPPERGINEQFF. In DNA form, the CDR3 reads TGCGCCAGCAGTCCCCCTGAGCGGGGTATCAATGAGCAGTTCTTC. The rearrangement uses TRBV10-1 and TRBJ2-1; 7 nucleotides match TRBD2. Germline trimming cut 5 bases from V and 6 bases from J; bases unmatched to any gene: 10. Germline assignment: CDR1 WNHNN and CDR2 SYGVQD (reference sequence). The CDR3 runs 15 residues.